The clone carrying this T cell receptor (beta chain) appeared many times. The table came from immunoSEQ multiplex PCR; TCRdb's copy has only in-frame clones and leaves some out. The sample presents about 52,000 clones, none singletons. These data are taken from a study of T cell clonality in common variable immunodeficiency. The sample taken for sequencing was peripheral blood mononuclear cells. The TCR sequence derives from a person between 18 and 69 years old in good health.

Partial CDR3 DNA: TGTGCCAGCAGCTTGTCAGGTGGAAATGAAAAA. This gives the protein CASSLSGGNEK. The CDR3 as a whole reads CASSLSGGNEKLFF. This chain uses TRBV5-4 with TRBJ1-4; no reliable D call. Read sequence stops 3 residues before the CDR3 end, and the germline J gene provides the missing end. The CDR3 covers 14 residues. Trimming removed 1 base from V and 5 bases from J, with 9 bases in between. Germline loops: CDR1 SGHNT, CDR2 YYREEE (reference sequence).